This TCR beta chain was identified during a study of blood T cell repertoires in COVID-19. Overall study context: Italy, Spain and the United States were the sources of the convalescent and acute COVID-19 samples.

Authors' methods: Estimation of nucleated cell counts was performed using reference gene primer amplification. Assay used: immunoSEQ multiplex PCR; TCRdb lists only in-frame clones, some missing. V and J calls and clone size follow that table, whereas D and trimming were derived from the DNA. The sample shows some 330,000 clones, approximately 87% of them seen only once. The CDR3 totals 13 residues. V dropped 5 bases and J dropped 3 bases, with 9 bases sitting between them. Germline loops: CDR1 SGHRS, CDR2 YFSETQ. Recruitment covered roughly 24 US areas and drew participants whose ages spanned roughly 18 to 100 years. Cohort assignment relied on participant-reported clinical history.

This sequence joins TRBV5-1 and TRBJ1-3; D remains unclear. This TCR was recovered from a man between 40 and 49 years old in a cohort exposed to, infected with or recovered from COVID-19 (not recorded which). Sequencing was carried out using PBMCs or T cells enriched from blood (not recorded which). Here the CDR3 reads CASSQVSGNTIYF. CDR3 coding DNA: TGCGCCAGCAGTCAAGTGAGTGGAAACACCATATATTTT.